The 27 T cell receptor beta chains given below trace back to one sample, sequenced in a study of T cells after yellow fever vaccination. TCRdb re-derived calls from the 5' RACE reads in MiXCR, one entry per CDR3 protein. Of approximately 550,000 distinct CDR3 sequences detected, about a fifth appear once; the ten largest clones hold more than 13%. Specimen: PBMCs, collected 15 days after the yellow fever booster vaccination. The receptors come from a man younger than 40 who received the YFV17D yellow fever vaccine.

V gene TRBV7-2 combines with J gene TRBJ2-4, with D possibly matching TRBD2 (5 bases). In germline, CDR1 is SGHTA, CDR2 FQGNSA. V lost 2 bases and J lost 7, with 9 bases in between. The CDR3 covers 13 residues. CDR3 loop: CASSLMRANIQYF. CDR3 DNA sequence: TGTGCCAGCAGCTTAATGCGGGCTAACATTCAGTACTTC.

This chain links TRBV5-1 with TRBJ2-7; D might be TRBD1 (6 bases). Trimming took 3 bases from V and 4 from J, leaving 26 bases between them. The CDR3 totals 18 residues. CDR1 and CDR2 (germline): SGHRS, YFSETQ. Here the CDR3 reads CASSSPERGHLKGYEQYF. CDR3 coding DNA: TGCGCCAGCAGCTCGCCCGAGAGGGGACACCTAAAGGGTTACGAGCAGTACTTC.

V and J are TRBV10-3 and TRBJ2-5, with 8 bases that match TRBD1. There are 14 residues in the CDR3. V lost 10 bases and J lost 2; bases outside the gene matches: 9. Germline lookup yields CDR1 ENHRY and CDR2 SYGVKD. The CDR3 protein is CATHSGQGQETQYF. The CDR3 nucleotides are TGTGCCACCCACTCCGGACAGGGTCAAGAGACCCAGTACTTC.

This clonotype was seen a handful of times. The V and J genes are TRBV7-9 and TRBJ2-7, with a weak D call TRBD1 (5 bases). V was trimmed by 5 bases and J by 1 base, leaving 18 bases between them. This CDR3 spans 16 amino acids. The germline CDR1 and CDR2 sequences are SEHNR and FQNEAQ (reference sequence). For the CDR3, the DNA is TGTGCCAGCAGCCCAAGTGCCAGGGCTGGGTCCTACGAGCAGTACTTC. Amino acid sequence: CASSPSARAGSYEQYF.

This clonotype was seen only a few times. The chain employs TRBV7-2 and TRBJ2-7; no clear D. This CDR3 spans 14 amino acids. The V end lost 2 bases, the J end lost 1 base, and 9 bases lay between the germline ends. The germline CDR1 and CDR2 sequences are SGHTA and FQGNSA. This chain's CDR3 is CASSLFPTSYEQYF. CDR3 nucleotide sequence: TGTGCCAGCAGCTTATTTCCAACTTCCTACGAGCAGTACTTC.

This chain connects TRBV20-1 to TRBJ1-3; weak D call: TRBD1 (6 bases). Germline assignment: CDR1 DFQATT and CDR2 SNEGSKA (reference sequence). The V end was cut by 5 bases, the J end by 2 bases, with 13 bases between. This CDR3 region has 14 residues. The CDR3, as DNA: TGCAGTGCTCAACGGGGGGGGCCTGGAAACACCATATATTTT. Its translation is CSAQRGGPGNTIYF.

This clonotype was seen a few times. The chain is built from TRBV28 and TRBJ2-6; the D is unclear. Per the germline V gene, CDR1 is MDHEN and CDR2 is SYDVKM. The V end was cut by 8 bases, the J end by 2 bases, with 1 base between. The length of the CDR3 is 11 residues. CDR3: CASAGANVLTF. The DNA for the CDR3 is TGTGCCAGCGCTGGGGCCAACGTCCTGACTTTC.

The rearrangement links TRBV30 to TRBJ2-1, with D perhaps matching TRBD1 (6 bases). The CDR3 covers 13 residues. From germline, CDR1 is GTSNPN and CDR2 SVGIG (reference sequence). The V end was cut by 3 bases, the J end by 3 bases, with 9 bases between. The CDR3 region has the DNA TGTGCCTGGAGCGAGGACAGCTACAATGAGCAGTTCTTC. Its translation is CAWSEDSYNEQFF.

CDR3 region: CASTLAATYNEQFF. CDR3 nucleotides: TGTGCCAGCACGTTAGCGGCTACCTACAATGAGCAGTTCTTC. This sequence joins TRBV12-3 or TRBV12-4 and TRBJ2-1, with a possible D match to TRBD2 (6 bases). Trimming removed 7 bases at V and 2 bases at J, with 12 bases between. This CDR3 region has 14 residues.

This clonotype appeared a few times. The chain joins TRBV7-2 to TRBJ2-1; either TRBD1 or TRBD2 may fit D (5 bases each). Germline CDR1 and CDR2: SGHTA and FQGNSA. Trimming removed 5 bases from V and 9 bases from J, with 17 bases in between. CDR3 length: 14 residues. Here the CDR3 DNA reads TGTGCCAGCAGCCCGCGCTTGGGACCGGGTGAGCAGTTCTTC. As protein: CASSPRLGPGEQFF.

The CDR3, as DNA: TGTGCCAGCAGTTTACTGGGACAGGGCGCATCCGAGCAGTACTTC. Translation: CASSLLGQGASEQYF. The V and J genes are TRBV12-3 or TRBV12-4 and TRBJ2-7, with TRBD1 matching over 9 bases. With 2 bases clipped from V and 6 bases from J, the junction kept 8 bases outside the gene matches. The length of the CDR3 is 15 residues.

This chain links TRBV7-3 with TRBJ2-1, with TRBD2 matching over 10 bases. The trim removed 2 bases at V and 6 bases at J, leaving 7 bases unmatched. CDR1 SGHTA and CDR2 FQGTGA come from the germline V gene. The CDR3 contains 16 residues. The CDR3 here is CASSLAAGGFGNEQFF. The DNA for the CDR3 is TGTGCCAGCAGCTTAGCAGCGGGAGGGTTTGGCAATGAGCAGTTCTTC.

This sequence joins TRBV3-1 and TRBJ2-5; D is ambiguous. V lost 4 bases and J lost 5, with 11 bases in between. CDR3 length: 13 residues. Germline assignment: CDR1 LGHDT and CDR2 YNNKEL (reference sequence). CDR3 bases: TGTGCCAGCAGCCCGGCGGCCCGGGAGACCCAGTACTTC. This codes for CASSPAARETQYF.

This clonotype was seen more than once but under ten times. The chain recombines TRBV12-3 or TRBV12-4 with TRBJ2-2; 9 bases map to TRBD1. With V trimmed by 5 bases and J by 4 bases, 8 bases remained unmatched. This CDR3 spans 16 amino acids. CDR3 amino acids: CASSPSGQGITGELFF. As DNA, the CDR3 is TGTGCCAGCAGTCCTTCGGGACAGGGAATCACCGGGGAGCTGTTTTTT.

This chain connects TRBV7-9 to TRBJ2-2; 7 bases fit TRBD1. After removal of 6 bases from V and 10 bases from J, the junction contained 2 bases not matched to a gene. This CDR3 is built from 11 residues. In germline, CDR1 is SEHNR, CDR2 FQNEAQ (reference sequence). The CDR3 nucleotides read TGTGCCAGCAGGGGGACAGTGGAGCTGTTTTTT. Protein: CASRGTVELFF.

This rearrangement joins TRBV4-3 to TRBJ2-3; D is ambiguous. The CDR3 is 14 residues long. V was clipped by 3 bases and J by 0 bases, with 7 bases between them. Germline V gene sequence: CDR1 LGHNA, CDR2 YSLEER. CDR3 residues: CASSHELSTDTQYF. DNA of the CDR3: TGCGCCAGCAGCCACGAATTGAGCACAGATACGCAGTATTTT.

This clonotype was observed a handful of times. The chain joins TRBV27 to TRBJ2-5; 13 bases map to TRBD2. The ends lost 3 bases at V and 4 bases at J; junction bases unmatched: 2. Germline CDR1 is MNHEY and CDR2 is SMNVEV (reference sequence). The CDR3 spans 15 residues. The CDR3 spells CASSFRTSGRETQYF. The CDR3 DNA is TGTGCCAGCAGTTTCCGGACTAGCGGGAGAGAGACCCAGTACTTC.

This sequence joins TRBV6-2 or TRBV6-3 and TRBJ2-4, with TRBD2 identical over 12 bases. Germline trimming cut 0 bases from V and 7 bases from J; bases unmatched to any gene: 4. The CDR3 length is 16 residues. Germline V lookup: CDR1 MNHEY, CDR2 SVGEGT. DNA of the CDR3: TGTGCCAGCAGTTACTCGACTAGCGGGAGACCCAACATTCAGTACTTC. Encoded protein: CASSYSTSGRPNIQYF.

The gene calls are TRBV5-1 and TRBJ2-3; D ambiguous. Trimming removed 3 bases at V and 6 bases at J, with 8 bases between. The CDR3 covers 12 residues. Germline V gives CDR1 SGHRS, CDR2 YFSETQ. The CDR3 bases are TGCGCCAGCAGCTACTCTTACGATACGCAGTATTTT. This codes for CASSYSYDTQYF.

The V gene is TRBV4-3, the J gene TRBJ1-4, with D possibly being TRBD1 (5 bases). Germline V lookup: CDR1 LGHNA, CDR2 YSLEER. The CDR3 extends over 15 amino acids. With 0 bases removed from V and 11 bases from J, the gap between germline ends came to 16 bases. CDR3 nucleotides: TGCGCCAGCAGCCAAGAGCTAGGGTTGTGGGGGAAACTGTTTTTT. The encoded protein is CASSQELGLWGKLFF.

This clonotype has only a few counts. The CDR3 loop is CASSVDRGDQETQYF. The CDR3 DNA follows: TGTGCCAGCAGCGTAGACAGGGGCGACCAAGAGACCCAGTACTTC. The V gene is TRBV9, the J gene TRBJ2-5; 7 nucleotides agree with TRBD1. Germline V gene sequence: CDR1 SGDLS, CDR2 YYNGEE. CDR3 length: 15 amino acids. V gave up 0 bases and J gave up 0 bases; unmatched junction bases: 2.

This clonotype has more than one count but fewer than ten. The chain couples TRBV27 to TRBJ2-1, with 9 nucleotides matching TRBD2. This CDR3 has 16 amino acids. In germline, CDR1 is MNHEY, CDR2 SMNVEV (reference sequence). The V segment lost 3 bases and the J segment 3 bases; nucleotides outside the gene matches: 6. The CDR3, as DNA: TGTGCCAGCAGTTTGAGTAGCGGGAGTGGCTACAATGAGCAGTTCTTC. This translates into CASSLSSGSGYNEQFF.

In DNA form, the CDR3 reads TGTGCCAGCAGCTTAGGACTAGTCTCGGGTAGGGAGCAGTTCTTC. Amino acid sequence: CASSLGLVSGREQFF. This chain uses TRBV7-2 with TRBJ2-1, with D maybe TRBD2 (6 bases). In germline, CDR1 is SGHTA, CDR2 FQGNSA. The CDR3 loop spans 15 amino acids. The V gene lost 1 base and the J gene lost 10 bases, with 17 bases spanning the gap.

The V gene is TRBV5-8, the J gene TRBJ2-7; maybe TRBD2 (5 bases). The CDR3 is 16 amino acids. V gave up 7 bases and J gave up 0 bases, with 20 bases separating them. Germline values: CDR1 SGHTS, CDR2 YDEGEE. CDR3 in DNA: TGTGCCAGCCGAGGGTTGGAACGTATGTCCTCCTACGAGCAGTACTTC. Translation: CASRGLERMSSYEQYF.

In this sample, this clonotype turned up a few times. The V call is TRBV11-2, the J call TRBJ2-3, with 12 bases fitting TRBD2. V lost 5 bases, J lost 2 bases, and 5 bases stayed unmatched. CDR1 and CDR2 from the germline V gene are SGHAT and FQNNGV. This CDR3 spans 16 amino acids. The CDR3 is CASSRLAGVNTDTQYF. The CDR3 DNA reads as TGTGCCAGCAGCCGACTAGCGGGAGTGAACACAGATACGCAGTATTTT.

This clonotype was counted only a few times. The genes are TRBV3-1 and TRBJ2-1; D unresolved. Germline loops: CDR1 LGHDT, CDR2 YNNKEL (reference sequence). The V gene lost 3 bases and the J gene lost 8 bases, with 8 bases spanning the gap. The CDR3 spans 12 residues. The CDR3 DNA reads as TGTGCCAGCAGCCACCCTAAGGATGAGCAGTTCTTC. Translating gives CASSHPKDEQFF.

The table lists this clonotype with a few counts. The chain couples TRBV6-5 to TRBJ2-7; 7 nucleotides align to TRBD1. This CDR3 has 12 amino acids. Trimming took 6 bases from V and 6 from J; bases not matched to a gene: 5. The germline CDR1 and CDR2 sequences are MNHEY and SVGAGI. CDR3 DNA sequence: TGTGCCAGCAGGACAGGGACGGGCGAGCAGTACTTC. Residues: CASRTGTGEQYF.